This record concerns one T cell receptor (beta chain) sequence. The participants were between about 18 and 90 years old and came from 20 to 30 US areas. Participants were placed into cohorts based on the clinical history they reported. The entry originates in a study of blood T cell repertoires in COVID-19. Across the study: The United States, Italy and Spain were the sources of the acute and convalescent COVID-19 samples.

Per the study methods: Estimated nucleated cell counts came from reference gene primer amplification. The assay was immunoSEQ multiplex PCR, and TCRdb's table has in-frame clones only and misses some. V, J and clone size derive from that table, while D and trimming were established from the DNA sequence. The sample consists of some 200,000 clones, approximately 90% of them appearing once. This CDR3 contains 20 residues. In germline, CDR1 is SGHRS, CDR2 YFSETQ. Trimming cost V 7 bases and J 2 bases; bases outside gene matches: 25. The clonotype originates from a man aged 18 to 30 with acute COVID-19. The chain combines TRBV5-1 with TRBJ2-3; the match to TRBD1 covers 7 bases. The specimen sequenced was PBMCs or T cells enriched from blood (not recorded which). The CDR3 sequence: CASERAWGFYRGPFTDTQYF. The DNA of the CDR3 is TGCGCCAGCGAGAGGGCCTGGGGGTTTTACAGGGGACCGTTCACAGATACGCAGTATTTT.